The present T cell receptor beta chain was sequenced within a study of blood T cells in healthy people across ages. Whole-study context: Capture via template switching afforded approximately one barcoded beta molecule per two T cells.

From germline, CDR1 is DFQATT and CDR2 SNEGSKA (reference sequence). The V gene end was trimmed by 7 bases and the J gene end by 4 bases; junction bases not matched to a gene: 0. This CDR3 contains 12 residues. A note on this clonotype: Its antigen remains unknown.

General study results and limits: It was found that TCR beta diversity correlated strongly with the percentage of naive T cells.

A second PCR, run for roughly 6 to 11 cycles, used a sample-barcoded 5' primer plus a J-beta primer mix. Researchers report that a template-switch adaptor with 12 random nucleotides tagged each cDNA molecule. Any given sample supplied a minimum of 2.5 million CDR3-containing paired-end reads. MiXCR was run by TCRdb on the 5' RACE reads, yielding one entry per CDR3 protein. Altogether about 680,000 distinct CDR3 sequences are present, 45% to 50% being singletons, with the ten largest covering about 32%. The gene calls are TRBV20-1 and TRBJ2-5; 13 nucleotides agree with TRBD2. The sample comprised blood. The origin of this receptor is a woman aged 55-75 years in good health. The CDR3 here is CSGLAGGETQYF. In DNA form, the CDR3 reads TGCAGTGGACTAGCGGGGGGAGAGACCCAGTACTTC.